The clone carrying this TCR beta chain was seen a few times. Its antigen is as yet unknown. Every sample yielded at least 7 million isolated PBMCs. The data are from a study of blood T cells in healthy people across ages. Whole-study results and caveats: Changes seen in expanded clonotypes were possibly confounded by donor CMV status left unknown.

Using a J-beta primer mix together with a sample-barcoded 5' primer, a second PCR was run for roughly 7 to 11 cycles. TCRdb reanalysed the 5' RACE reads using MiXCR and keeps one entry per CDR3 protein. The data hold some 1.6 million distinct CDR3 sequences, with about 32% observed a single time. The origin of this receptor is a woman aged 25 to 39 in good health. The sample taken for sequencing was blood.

CDR3 region: CSARGSTGSYEQYF. CDR3 sequence (DNA): TGCAGTGCTAGAGGTTCCACAGGTTCCTACGAGCAGTACTTC. The rearrangement links TRBV20-1 to TRBJ2-7; possible D gene TRBD1, 5 bases. The CDR3 totals 14 residues. Looked up from germline, CDR1 is DFQATT and CDR2 is SNEGSKA (reference sequence). V lost 1 base, J lost 1 base, and 11 bases lay in between.